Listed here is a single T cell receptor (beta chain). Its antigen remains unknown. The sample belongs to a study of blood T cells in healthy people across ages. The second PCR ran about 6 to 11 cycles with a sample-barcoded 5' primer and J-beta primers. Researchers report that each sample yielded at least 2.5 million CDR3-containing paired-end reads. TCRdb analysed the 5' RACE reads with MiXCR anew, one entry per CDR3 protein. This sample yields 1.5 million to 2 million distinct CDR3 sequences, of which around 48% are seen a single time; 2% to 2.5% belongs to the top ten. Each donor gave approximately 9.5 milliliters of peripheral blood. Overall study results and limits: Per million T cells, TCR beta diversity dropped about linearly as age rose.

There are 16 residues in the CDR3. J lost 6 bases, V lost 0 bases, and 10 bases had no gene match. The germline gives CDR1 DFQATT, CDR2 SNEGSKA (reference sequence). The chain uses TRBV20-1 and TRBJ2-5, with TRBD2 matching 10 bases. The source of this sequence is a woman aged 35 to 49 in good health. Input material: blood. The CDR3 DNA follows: TGCAGTGCTAGAGACCCCAGCGGGGGGGCGACAAAGACCCAGTACTTC. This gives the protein CSARDPSGGATKTQYF.